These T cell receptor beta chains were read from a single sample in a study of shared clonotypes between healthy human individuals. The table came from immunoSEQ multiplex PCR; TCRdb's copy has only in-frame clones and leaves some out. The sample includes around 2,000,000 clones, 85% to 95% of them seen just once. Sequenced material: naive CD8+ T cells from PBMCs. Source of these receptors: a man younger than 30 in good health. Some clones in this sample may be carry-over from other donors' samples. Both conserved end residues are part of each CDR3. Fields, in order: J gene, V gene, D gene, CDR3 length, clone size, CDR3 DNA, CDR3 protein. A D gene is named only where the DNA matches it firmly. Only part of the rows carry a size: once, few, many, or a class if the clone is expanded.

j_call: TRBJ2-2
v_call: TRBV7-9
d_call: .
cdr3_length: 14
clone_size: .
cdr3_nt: TGTGCCAGCATGCCGGAGCCGAACACCGGGGAGCTGTTTTTT
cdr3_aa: CASMPEPNTGELFF

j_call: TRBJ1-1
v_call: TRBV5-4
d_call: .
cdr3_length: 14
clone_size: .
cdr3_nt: TGTGCCAGCAGCTGGCGGGGGGGATTGACTGAAGCTTTCTTT
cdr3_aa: CASSWRGGLTEAFF

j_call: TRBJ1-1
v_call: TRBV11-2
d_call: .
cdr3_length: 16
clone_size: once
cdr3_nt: TGTGCCAGCAGCTTAGTTTTTGGACGAAAGAACACTGAAGCTTTCTTT
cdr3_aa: CASSLVFGRKNTEAFF

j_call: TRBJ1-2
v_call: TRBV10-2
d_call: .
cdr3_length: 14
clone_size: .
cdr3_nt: TGCGCCAGCATCGGACGAGACGGGAACTATGGCTACACCTTC
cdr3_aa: CASIGRDGNYGYTF

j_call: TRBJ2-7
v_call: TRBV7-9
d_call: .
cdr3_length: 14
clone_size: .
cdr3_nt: TGTGCCAGCAGCATAGACAGCGGACCCTACGAGCAGTACTTC
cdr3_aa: CASSIDSGPYEQYF

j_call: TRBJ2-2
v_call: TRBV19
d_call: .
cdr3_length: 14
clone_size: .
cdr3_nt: TGTGCCAGTAGTTTCAAACAGCTTGCCGGGGAGCTGTTTTTT
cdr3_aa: CASSFKQLAGELFF

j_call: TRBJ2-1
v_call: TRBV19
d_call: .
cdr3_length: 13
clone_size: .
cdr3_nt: TGTGCCAGTAGTATGGGGCGGTACAATGAGCAGTTCTTC
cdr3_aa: CASSMGRYNEQFF

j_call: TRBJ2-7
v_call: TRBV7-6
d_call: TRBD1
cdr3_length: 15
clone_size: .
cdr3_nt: TGTGCCAGCAGCGAAGAGGGGGCCTACTCCTACGAGCAGTACTTC
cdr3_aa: CASSEEGAYSYEQYF

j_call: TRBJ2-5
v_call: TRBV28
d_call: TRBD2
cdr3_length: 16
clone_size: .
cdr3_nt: TGTGCCAGCAGTTTCCCGACTAGCGGGAGTGTGGAGACCCAGTACTTC
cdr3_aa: CASSFPTSGSVETQYF

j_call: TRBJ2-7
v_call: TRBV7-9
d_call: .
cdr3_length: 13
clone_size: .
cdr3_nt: TGTGCCAGCAGCTTCTCACAGGCCTACGAGCAGTACTTC
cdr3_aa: CASSFSQAYEQYF

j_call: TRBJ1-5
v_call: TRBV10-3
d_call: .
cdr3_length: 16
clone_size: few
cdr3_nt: TGTGCCATCAGTGATATTCTCTCCCTTGACAATCAGCCCCAGCATTTT
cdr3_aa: CAISDILSLDNQPQHF

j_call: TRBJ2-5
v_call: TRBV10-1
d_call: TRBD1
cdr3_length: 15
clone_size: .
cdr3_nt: TGCGCCAGCAGTGAGGGCAGGGGGCCTAAAGAGACCCAGTACTTC
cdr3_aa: CASSEGRGPKETQYF

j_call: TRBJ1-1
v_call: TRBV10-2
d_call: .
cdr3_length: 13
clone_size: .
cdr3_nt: TGCGCCAGCAGTGTCGGTTTGAACACTGAAGCTTTCTTT
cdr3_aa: CASSVGLNTEAFF

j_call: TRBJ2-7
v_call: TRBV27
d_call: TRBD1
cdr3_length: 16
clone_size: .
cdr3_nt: TGTGCCAGCAGTTTATCCTTCCGGACAGGGGTCTACGAGCAGTACTTC
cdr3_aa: CASSLSFRTGVYEQYF

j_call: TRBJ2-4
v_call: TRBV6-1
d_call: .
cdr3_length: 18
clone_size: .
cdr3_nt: TGTGCCAGCAGTGAAGCGGGATTTGCGGCATCAGCCAAAAACATTCAGTACTTC
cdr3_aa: CASSEAGFAASAKNIQYF

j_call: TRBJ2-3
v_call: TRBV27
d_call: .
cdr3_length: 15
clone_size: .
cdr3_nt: TGTGCCAGCAGCGACCACTCAGATTACACAGATACGCAGTATTTT
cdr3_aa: CASSDHSDYTDTQYF

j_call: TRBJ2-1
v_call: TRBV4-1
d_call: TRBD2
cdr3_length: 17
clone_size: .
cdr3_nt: TGCGCCAGCAGCCAAGATCATTGGACTAGCGGTTACAATGAGCAGTTCTTC
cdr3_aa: CASSQDHWTSGYNEQFF

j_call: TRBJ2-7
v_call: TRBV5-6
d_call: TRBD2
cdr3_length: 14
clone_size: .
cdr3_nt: TGTGCCAGCAGCCCGGGACTAGTGCCTTACGAGCAGTACTTC
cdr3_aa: CASSPGLVPYEQYF

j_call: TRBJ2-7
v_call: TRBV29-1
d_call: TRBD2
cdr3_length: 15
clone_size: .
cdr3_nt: TGCAGCGTTGAGTTCGCTAGCGGGTGGTCCTACGAGCAGTACTTC
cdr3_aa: CSVEFASGWSYEQYF

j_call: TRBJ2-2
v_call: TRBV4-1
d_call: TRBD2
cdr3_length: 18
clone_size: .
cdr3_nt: TGCGCCAGCAGCTTAGACCCCCAGCGGGAGGGCCCTTTCGGGGAGCTGTTTTTT
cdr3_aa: CASSLDPQREGPFGELFF

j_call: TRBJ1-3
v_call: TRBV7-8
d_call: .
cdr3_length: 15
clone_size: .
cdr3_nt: TGTGCCAGCAGCTTATTTTTAGTCGGTGGAAACACCATATATTTT
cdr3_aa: CASSLFLVGGNTIYF

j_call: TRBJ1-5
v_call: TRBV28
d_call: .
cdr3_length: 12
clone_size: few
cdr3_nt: TGTGCCAGCAGGTTTAGCAATCAGCCCCAGCATTTT
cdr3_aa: CASRFSNQPQHF

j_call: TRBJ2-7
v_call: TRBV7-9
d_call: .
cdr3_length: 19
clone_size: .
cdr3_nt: TGTGCCAGCAGCCCACTGATAGGCCAACTAGCGGGACAGGGATACGAGCAGTACTTC
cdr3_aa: CASSPLIGQLAGQGYEQYF

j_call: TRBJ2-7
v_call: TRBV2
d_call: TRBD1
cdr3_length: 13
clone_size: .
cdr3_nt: TGTGCCAGCAGTGACCCACAGGGGTACGAGCAGTACTTC
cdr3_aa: CASSDPQGYEQYF

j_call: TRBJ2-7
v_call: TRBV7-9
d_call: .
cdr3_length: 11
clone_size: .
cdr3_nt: TGTGCCAGCAGCTCCGGACAGGAGCAGTACTTC
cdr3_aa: CASSSGQEQYF

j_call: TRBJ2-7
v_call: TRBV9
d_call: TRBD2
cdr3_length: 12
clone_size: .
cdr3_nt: TGTGCCAGCAGCCCCCGGGAGGACGAGCAGTACTTC
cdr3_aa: CASSPREDEQYF

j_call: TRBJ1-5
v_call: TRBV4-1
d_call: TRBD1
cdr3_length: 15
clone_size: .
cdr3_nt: TGCGCCAGCAGCCCAGGGGACAGGGGCGGTCAGCCCCAGCATTTT
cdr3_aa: CASSPGDRGGQPQHF

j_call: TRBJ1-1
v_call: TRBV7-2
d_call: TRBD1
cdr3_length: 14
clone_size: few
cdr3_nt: TGTGCCAGCAGCCGTCCGATCCGGGACAGAGAAGCTTTCTTT
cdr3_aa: CASSRPIRDREAFF

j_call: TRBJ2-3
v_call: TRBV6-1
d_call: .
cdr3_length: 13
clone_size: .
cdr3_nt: TGTGCCAGCAGTTCCCAGGGGCCAGATACGCAGTATTTT
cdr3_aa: CASSSQGPDTQYF

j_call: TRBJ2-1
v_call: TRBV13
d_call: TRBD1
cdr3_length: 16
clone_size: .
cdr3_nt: TGTGCCTCAAACCCCCGGGACAGGGGCAATTACAATGAGCAGTTCTTC
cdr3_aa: CASNPRDRGNYNEQFF

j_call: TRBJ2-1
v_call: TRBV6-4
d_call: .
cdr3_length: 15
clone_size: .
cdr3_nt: TGTGCCAGCAGTGAATGGGGGCCCTCCTACAATGAGCAGTTCTTC
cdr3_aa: CASSEWGPSYNEQFF

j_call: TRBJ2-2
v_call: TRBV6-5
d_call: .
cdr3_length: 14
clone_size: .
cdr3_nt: TGTGCCAGCAGTTACGGGGAGAGGAGCGGGGAGCTGTTTTTT
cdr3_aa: CASSYGERSGELFF

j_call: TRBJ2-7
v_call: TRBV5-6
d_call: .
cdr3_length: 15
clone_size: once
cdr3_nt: TGTGCCAGCAGCTTGTTAGGTTCAGGAAACCACGAGCAGTACTTC
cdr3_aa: CASSLLGSGNHEQYF

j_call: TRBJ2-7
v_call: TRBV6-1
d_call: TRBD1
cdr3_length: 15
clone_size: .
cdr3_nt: TGTGCCAGCAGGGGATGGGACAGGGGGTTTTACGAGCAGTACTTC
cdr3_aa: CASRGWDRGFYEQYF

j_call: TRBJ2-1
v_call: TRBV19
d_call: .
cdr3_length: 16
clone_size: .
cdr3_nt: TGTGCCAGTAGTCCATTCCGCAGAGAGGCCAACAATGAGCAGTTCTTC
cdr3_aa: CASSPFRREANNEQFF

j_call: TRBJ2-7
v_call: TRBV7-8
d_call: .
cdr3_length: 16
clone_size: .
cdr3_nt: TGTGCCAGCAGCTTAGTTGTGAGGCAGGGAAAATACGAGCAGTACTTC
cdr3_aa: CASSLVVRQGKYEQYF